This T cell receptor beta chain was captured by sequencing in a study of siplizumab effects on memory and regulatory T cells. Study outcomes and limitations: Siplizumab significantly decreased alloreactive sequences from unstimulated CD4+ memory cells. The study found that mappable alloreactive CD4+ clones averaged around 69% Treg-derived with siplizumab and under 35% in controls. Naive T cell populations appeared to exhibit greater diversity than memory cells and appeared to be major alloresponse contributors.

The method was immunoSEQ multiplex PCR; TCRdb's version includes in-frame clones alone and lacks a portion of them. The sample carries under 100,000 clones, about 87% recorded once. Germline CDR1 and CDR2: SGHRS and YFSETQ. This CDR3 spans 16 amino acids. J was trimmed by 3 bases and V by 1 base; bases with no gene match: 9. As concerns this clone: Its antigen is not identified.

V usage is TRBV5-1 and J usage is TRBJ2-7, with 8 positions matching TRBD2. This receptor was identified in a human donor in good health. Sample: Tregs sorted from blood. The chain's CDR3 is CASSLSQSGGLYEQYF. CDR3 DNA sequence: TGCGCCAGCAGCTTGTCGCAGAGCGGGGGACTCTACGAGCAGTACTTC.